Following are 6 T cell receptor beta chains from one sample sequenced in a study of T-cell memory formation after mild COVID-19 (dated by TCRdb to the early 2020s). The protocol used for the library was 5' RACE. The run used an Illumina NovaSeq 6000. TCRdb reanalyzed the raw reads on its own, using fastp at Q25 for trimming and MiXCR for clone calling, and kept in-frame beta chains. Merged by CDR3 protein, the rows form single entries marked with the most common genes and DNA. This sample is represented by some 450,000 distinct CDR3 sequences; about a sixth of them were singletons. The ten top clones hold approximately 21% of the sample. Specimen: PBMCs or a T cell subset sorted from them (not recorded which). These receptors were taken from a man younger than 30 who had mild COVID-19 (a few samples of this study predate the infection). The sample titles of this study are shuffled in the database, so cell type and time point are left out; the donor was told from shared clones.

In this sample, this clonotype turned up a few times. CDR3 DNA: TGTGCCAGCAGCTTAAGACAGGGCGGTGCCGGGGAGCTGTTTTTT. It yields the protein CASSLRQGGAGELFF. The V call is TRBV7-9, the J call TRBJ2-2; TRBD1 agrees at 7 bases. Looked up from germline, CDR1 is SEHNR and CDR2 is FQNEAQ (reference sequence). The trim removed 2 bases at V and 6 bases at J, leaving 6 bases unmatched. The CDR3 has 15 amino acids.

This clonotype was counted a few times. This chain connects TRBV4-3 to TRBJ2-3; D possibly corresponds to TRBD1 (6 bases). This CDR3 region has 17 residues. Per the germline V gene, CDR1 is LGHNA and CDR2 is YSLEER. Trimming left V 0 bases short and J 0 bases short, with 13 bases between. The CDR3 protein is CASSQDLTGPSTDTQYF. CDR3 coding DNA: TGCGCCAGCAGCCAAGACCTCACAGGGCCAAGCACAGATACGCAGTATTTT.

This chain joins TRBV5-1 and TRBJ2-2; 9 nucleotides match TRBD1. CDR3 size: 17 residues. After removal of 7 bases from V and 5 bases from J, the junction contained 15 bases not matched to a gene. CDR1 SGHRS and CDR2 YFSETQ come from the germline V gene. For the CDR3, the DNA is TGCGCCAGCCGCTCCAACCCGGGACAGGGTGTAACCGGGGAGCTGTTTTTT. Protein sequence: CASRSNPGQGVTGELFF.

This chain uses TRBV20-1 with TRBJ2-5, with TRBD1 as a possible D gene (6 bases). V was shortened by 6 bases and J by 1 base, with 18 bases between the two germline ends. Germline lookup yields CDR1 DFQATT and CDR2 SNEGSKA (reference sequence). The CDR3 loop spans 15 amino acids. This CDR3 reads CSATRGRLGQETQYF. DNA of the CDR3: TGCAGTGCAACCAGGGGAAGGTTGGGCCAAGAGACCCAGTACTTC.

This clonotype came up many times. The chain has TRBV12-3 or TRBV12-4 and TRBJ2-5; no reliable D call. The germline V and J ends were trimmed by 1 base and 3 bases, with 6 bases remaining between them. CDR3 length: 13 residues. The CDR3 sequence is CASSLGTKETQYF. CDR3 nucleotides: TGTGCCAGCAGTTTAGGAACAAAAGAGACCCAGTACTTC.

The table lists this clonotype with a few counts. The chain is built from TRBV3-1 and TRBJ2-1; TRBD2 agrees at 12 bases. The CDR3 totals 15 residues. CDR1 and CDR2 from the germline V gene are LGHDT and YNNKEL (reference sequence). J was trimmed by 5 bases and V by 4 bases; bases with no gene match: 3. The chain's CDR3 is CASSPWTSGDNEQFF. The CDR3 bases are TGTGCCAGCAGCCCCTGGACTAGCGGGGACAATGAGCAGTTCTTC.